The clone carrying this T cell receptor beta chain was seen more than once but under ten times. As yet, its antigen is unknown. cDNA libraries for TCR alpha and TCR beta, carrying sample barcodes and UMIs, came from 5'RACE with constant-segment primers. MiXCR, applied by TCRdb to the 5' RACE reads, yields one record per CDR3 protein. Here the sample spans about 400,000 distinct CDR3 sequences, approximately 16% being singletons. This sample was taken from a study of T-cell memory formation after mild COVID-19. Study observations and caveats: Clones shrinking from day 15 to 85 showed even CD4/CD8 mixes; later expanders tilted CD4+. The pre-infection memory compartment contained some responding clones, suggesting cross-reactive memory joined. SARS-CoV-2 specificity was not confirmed for second-wave clones peaking on day 37.

This CDR3 is built from 13 residues. CDR1 MNHEY and CDR2 SVGEGT come from the germline V gene. V was pared by 2 bases and J by 8 bases, with 9 bases between. The sequence came from a man aged 18 to 35 who had mild COVID-19 (a few samples of this study predate the infection). Cell type and time point are not known. The specimen was PBMCs or a T cell subset sorted from them (not recorded which). The V gene is TRBV6-2 or TRBV6-3, the J gene TRBJ2-2, with a weak D call TRBD1 (5 bases). Written as DNA, the CDR3 is TGTGCCAGCAGTTACGCAGGGCTGGGGGAGCTGTTTTTT. Encoded protein: CASSYAGLGELFF.